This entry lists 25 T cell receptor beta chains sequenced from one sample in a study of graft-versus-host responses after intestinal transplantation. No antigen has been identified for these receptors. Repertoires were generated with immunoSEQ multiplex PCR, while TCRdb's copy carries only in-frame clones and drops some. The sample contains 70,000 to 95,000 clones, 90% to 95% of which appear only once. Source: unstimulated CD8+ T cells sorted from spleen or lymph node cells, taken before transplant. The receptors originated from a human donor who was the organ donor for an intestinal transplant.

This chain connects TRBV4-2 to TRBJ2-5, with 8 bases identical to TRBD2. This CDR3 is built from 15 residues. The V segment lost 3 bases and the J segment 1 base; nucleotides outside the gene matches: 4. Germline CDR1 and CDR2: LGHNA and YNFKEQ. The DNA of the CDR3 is TGTGCCAGCAGCCAGGCAACTAGCGGCCAAGAGACCCAGTACTTC. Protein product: CASSQATSGQETQYF.

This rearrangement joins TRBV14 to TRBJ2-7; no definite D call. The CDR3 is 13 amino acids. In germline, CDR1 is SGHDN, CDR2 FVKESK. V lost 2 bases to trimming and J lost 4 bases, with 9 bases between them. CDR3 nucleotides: TGTGCCAGCAGCCAACAGGATACTTACGAGCAGTACTTC. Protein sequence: CASSQQDTYEQYF.

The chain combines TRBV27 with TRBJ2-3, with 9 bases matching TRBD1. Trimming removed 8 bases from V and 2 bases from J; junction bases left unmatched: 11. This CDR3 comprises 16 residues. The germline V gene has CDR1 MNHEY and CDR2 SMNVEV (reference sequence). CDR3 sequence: CASVSGTGRITDTQYF. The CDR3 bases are TGTGCCAGCGTAAGCGGGACAGGGCGGATCACAGATACGCAGTATTTT.

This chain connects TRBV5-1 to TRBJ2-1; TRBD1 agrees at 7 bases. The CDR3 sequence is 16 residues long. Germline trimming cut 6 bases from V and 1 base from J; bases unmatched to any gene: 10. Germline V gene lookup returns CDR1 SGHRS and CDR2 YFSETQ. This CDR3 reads CASTPSGTESYNEQFF. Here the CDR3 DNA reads TGCGCCAGCACCCCATCGGGGACAGAATCCTACAATGAGCAGTTCTTC.

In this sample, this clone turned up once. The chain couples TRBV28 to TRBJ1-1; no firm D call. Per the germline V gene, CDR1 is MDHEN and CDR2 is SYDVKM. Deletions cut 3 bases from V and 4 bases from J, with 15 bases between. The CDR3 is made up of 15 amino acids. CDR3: CASSFRRIMTTEAFF. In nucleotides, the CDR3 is TGTGCCAGCAGTTTTCGGAGGATCATGACCACTGAAGCTTTCTTT.

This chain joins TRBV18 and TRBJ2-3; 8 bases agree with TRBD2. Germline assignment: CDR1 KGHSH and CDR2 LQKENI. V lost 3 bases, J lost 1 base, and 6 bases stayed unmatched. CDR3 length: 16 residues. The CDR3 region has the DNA TGTGCCAGCTCACCGGGGCGGGAGGTCCGCACAGATACGCAGTATTTT. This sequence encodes CASSPGREVRTDTQYF.

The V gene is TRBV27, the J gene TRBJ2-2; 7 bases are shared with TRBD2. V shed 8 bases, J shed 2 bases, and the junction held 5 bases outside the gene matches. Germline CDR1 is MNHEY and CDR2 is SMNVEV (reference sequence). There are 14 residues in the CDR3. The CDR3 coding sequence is TGTGCCAGCCGATCGGGGGGTAACACCGGGGAGCTGTTTTTT. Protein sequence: CASRSGGNTGELFF.

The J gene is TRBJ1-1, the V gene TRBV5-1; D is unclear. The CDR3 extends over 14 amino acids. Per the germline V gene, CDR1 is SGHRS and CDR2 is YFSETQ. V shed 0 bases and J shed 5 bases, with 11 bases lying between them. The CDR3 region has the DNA TGCGCCAGCAGCTTGGGGGTTGGAGAGACTGAAGCTTTCTTT. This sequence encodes CASSLGVGETEAFF.

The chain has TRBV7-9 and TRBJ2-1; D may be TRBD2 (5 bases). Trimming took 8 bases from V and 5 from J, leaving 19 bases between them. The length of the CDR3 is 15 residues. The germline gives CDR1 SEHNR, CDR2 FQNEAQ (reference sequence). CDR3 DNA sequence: TGTGCCAGCCAGAGAGGGTTTTCCCCCAACAATGAGCAGTTCTTC. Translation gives CASQRGFSPNNEQFF.

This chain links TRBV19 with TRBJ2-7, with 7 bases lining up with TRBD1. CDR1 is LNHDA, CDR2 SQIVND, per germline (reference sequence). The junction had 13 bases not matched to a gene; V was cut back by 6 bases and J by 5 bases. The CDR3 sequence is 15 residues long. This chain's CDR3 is CASSQTPGQPHEQYF. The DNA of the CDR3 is TGTGCCAGTAGCCAGACACCGGGACAGCCACACGAGCAGTACTTC.

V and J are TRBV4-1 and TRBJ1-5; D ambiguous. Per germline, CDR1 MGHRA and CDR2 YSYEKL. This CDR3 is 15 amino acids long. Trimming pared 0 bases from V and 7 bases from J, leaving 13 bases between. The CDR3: CASSQDLEGGQPQHF. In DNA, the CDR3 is TGCGCCAGCAGCCAAGATCTAGAGGGAGGCCAGCCCCAGCATTTT.

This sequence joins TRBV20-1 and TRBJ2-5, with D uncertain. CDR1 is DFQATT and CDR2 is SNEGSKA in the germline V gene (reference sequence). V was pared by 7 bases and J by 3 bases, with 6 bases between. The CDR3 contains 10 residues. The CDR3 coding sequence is TGCAGTGGCAGGAAAGAGACCCAGTACTTC. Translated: CSGRKETQYF.

This chain's CDR3 is CASIKGAGKTEAFF. For the CDR3, the DNA is TGCGCCAGCATTAAGGGTGCAGGGAAGACTGAAGCTTTCTTT. This chain uses TRBV5-1 with TRBJ1-1; possibly TRBD1 for D (5 bases). V gave up 6 bases and J gave up 5 bases, with 17 bases separating them. The germline CDR1 and CDR2 sequences are SGHRS and YFSETQ. The CDR3 consists of 14 residues.

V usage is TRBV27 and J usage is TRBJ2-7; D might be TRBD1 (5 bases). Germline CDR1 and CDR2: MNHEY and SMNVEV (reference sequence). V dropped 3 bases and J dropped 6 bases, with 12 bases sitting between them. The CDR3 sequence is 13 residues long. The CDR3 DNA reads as TGTGCCAGCAGTTTTGCAGGGCTGCGCGAGCAGTACTTC. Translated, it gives CASSFAGLREQYF.

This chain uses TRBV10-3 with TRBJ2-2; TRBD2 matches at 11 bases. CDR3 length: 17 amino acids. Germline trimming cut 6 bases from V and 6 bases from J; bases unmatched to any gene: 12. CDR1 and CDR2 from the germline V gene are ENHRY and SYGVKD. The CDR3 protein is CAISARDSGGAAGELFF. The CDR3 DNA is TGTGCCATCAGCGCCAGGGATAGCGGGGGGGCCGCCGGGGAGCTGTTTTTT.

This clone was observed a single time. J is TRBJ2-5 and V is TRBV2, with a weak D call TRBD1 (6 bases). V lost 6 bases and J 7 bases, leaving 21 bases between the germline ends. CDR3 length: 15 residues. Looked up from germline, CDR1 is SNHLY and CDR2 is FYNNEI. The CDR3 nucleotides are TGTGCCAGCAGGGAGTACTCAGGGGTTCGGGGGACCCAGTACTTC. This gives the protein CASREYSGVRGTQYF.

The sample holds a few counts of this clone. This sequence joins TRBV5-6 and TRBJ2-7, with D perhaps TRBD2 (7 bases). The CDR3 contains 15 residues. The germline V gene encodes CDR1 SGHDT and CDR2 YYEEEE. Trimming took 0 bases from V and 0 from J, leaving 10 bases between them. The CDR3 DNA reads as TGTGCCAGCAGCTTGGGAGGGGGGGACTCCTACGAGCAGTACTTC. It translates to CASSLGGGDSYEQYF.

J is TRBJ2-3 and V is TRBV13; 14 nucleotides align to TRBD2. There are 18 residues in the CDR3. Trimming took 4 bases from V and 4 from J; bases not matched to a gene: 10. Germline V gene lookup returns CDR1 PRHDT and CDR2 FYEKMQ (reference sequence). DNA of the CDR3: TGTGCCAGCAGCTCGCGACTAGCGGGGGGGTCCATCCCAGATACGCAGTATTTT. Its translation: CASSSRLAGGSIPDTQYF.

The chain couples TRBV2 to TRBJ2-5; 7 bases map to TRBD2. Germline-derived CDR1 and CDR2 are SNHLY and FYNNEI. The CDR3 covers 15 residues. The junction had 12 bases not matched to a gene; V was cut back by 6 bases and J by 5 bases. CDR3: CASRDLGRGLETQYF. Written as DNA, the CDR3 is TGTGCCAGCAGAGACCTAGGGAGGGGACTCGAGACCCAGTACTTC.

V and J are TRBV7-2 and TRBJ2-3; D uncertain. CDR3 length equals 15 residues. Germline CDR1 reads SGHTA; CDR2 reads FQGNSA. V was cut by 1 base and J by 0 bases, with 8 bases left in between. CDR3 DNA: TGTGCCAGCAGCTTAGGCGGCCTTAGCACAGATACGCAGTATTTT. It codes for CASSLGGLSTDTQYF. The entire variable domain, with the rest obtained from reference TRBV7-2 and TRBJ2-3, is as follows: GAGVSQSPSNKVTEKGKDVELRCDPISGHTALYWYRQSLGQGLEFLIYFQGNSAPDKSGLPSDRFSAERTGGSVSTLTIQRTQQEDSAVYLCASSLGGLSTDTQYFGPGTRLTVL.

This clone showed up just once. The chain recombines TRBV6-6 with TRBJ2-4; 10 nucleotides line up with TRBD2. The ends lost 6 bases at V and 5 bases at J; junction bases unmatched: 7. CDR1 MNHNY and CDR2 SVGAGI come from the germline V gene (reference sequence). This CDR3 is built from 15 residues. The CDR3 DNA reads TGTGCCAGCAGATCTCCCACTAGCGGGGAAAACATTCAGTACTTC. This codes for CASRSPTSGENIQYF.

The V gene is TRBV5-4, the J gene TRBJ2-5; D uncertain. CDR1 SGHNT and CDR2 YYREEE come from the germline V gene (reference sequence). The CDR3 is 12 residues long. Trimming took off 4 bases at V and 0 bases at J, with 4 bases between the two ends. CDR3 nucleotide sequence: TGTGCCAGCAGCCCGGACCAAGAGACCCAGTACTTC. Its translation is CASSPDQETQYF.

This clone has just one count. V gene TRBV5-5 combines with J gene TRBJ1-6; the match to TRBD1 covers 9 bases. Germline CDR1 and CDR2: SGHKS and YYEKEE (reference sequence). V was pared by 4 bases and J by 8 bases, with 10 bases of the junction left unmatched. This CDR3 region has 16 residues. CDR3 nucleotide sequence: TGTGCCAGCAGCCCCGGGGACAGGGTGAAGGATTCACCCCTCCACTTT. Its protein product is CASSPGDRVKDSPLHF.

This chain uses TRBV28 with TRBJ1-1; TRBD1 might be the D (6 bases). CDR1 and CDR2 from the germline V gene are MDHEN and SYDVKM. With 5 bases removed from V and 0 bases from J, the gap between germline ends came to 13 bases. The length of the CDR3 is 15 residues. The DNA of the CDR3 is TGTGCCAGCAGTCCAGGGGCAGGGGTGAACACTGAAGCTTTCTTT. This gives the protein CASSPGAGVNTEAFF.

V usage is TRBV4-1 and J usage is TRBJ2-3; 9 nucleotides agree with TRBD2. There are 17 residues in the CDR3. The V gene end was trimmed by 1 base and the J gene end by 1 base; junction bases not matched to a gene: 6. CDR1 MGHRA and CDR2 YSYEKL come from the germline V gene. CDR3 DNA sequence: TGCGCCAGCAGCCAAGGGGGCGGGAGGGTCGGCACAGATACGCAGTATTTT. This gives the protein CASSQGGGRVGTDTQYF.